The T cell receptor beta chain described here comes from a study of Ad26.COV2.S vaccination and SARS-CoV-2 variants. Study as a whole: Intramuscular Ad26.COV2.S at 5x10^10 or 1x10^11 viral particles. Study-level findings and limits: Post-vaccination spike-specific CD8+ and CD4+ T cell responses reportedly had substantial breadth. The analyses of TCR breadth and depth may have understated the size of total T cell responses.

Documented treatment: around 19 received Ad26.COV2.S at low or high dose, single or two shots; a few received placebo; per-sample allocation not given. Following the first vaccine or placebo injection, samples were taken on day 63. The donor's status was that of an adult aged 18-55 years in Boston. The germline V gene encodes CDR1 SGHAT and CDR2 FQNNGV. V lost 7 bases and J 0 bases, leaving 9 bases between the germline ends. The CDR3 covers 13 residues. Remarks on this clone: Antigen: not known.

Assay: immunoSEQ multiplex PCR; the TCRdb copy retains only in-frame clones and omits some. The data show around 340,000 clones, approximately 90% seen once. Source: peripheral blood, taken in a trial of Ad26.COV2.S vaccine versus placebo. This clonotype was sampled from a person aged 18 to 59 who received the Ad26.COV2.S COVID-19 vaccine or a placebo. The chain joins TRBV11-2 to TRBJ2-5; no firm D call. The DNA of the CDR3 is TGTGCCAGCAAGTCCACCAACCAAGAGACCCAGTACTTC. Its protein product is CASKSTNQETQYF.